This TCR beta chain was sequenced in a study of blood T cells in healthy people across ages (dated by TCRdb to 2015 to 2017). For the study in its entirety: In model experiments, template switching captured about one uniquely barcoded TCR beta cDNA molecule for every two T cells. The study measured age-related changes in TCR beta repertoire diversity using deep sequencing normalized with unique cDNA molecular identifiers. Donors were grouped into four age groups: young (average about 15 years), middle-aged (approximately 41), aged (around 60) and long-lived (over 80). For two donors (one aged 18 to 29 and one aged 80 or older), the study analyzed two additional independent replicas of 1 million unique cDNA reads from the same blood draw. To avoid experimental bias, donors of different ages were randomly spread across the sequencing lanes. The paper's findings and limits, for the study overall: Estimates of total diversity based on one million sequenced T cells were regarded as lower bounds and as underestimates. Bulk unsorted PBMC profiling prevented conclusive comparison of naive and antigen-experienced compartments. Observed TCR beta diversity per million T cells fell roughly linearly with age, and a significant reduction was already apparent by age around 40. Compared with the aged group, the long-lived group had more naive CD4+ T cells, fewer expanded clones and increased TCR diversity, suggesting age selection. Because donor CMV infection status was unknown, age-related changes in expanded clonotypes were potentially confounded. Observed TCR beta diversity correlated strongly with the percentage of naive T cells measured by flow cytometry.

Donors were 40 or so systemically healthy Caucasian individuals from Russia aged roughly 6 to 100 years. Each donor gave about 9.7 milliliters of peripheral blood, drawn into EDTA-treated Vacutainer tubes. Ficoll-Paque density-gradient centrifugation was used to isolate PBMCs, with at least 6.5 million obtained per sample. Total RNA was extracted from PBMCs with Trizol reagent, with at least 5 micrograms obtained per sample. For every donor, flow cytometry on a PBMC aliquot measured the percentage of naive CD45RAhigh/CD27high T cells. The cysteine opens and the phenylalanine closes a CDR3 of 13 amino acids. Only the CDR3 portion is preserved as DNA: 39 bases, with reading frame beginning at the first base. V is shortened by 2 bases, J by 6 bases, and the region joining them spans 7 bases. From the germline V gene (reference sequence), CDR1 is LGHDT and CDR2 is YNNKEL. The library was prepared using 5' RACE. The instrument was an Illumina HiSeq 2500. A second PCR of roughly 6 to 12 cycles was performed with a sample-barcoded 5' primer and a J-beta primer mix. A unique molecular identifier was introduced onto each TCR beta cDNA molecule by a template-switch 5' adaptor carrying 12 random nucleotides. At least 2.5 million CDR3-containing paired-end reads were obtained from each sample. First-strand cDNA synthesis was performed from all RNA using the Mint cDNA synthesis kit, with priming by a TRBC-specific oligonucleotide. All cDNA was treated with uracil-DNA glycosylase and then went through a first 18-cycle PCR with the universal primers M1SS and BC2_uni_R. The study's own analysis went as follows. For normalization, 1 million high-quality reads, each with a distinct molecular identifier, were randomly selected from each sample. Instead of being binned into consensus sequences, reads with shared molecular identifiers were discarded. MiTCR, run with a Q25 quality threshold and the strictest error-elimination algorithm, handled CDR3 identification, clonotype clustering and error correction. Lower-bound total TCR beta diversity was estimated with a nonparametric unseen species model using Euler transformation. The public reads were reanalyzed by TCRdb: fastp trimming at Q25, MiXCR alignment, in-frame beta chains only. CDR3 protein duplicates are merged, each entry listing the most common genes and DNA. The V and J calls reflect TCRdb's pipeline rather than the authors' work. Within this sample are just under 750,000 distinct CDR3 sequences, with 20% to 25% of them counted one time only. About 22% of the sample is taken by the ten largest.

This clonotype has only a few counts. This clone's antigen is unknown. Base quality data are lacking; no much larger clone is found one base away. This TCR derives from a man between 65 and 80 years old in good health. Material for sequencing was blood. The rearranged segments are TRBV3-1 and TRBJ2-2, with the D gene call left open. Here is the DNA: TGTGCCAGCAGCCAATCTATGGCCGGGGAGCTGTTTTTT. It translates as CASSQSMAGELFF.